Included here is one T cell receptor (beta chain) sequence, with context. The data were obtained in a study of blood T cell repertoires in COVID-19. Study summary: The samples span acute and convalescent COVID-19 from the United States, Italy and Spain. T cells, B-cell-depleted T cells, or PBMCs provided the cDNA or gDNA that served as material.

Authors' analysis steps: Amplification from reference gene primers served as the basis for estimated nucleated cell counts. Clones were sequenced by immunoSEQ multiplex PCR, and TCRdb holds only the in-frame ones, with some missing. That table furnishes V, J and clone size, whereas the DNA furnished D and trimming. The table has fewer than 200,000 clones, around 85% seen once; the top ten hold less than 25%. Germline CDR1 reads MDHEN; CDR2 reads SYDVKM. V dropped 3 bases and J dropped 0 bases, with 3 bases sitting between them. This CDR3 comprises 13 residues. Sequencing input: peripheral blood. The rearrangement joins TRBV28 to TRBJ1-5; D not resolved. The TCR originated in an older man with active or convalescent COVID-19. The CDR3 bases are TGTGCCAGCAGTTTCATTAGCAATCAGCCCCAGCATTTT. It specifies CASSFISNQPQHF.